These T cell receptor beta chains were read from a single sample in a study of technical replicates of blood from a few donors. Measured with immunoSEQ multiplex PCR; TCRdb has only the in-frame clones, and not every one. The sample includes about 85,000 clones, roughly 94% seen only once; the top ten take approximately 0.25%. The specimen was T cells isolated from PBMCs. These receptor sequences come from a human donor in good health. CDR3s include the opening cysteine and the closing phenylalanine or tryptophan. Fields, in order: D gene, J gene, clone size, CDR3 length, V gene, CDR3 protein, CDR3 DNA. A D gene is named only where the DNA matches it firmly. Where a row states a size, it is once, few, many or the class of an expanded clone; other rows omit it.

d_call: -; j_call: TRBJ2-6; clone_size: -; cdr3_length: 17; v_call: TRBV29-1; cdr3_aa: CSVDGTLSQRSTNVLTF; cdr3_nt: TGCAGCGTCGACGGAACGTTGTCACAAAGGAGTACCAACGTCCTGACTTTC
d_call: -; j_call: TRBJ1-4; clone_size: -; cdr3_length: 16; v_call: TRBV21-1; cdr3_aa: CASIWGDSSTNEKLFF; cdr3_nt: TGTGCCAGCATATGGGGGGACAGCTCAACTAATGAAAAACTGTTTTTT
d_call: -; j_call: TRBJ2-3; clone_size: -; cdr3_length: 15; v_call: TRBV7-3; cdr3_aa: CASTYPQRGTDTQYF; cdr3_nt: TGTGCCAGCACTTACCCCCAGAGGGGCACAGATACGCAGTATTTT
d_call: TRBD1; j_call: TRBJ2-1; clone_size: -; cdr3_length: 15; v_call: TRBV14; cdr3_aa: CASSRRDRDRGEQFF; cdr3_nt: TGTGCCAGCAGCCGCCGGGACAGGGATCGAGGGGAGCAGTTCTTC
d_call: TRBD2; j_call: TRBJ2-7; clone_size: once; cdr3_length: 14; v_call: TRBV5-1; cdr3_aa: CASSLGEGSYEQYF; cdr3_nt: TGCGCCAGCAGCTTGGGGGAGGGTTCCTACGAGCAGTACTTC
d_call: TRBD2; j_call: TRBJ2-3; clone_size: -; cdr3_length: 14; v_call: TRBV28; cdr3_aa: CASGRLAGPVTQYF; cdr3_nt: TGTGCCAGCGGAAGACTAGCGGGCCCAGTTACGCAGTATTTT
d_call: TRBD1; j_call: TRBJ2-7; clone_size: -; cdr3_length: 15; v_call: TRBV13; cdr3_aa: CASSQSRTGKDEQYF; cdr3_nt: TGTGCCAGCAGCCAGTCACGGACAGGGAAGGACGAGCAGTACTTC
d_call: TRBD2; j_call: TRBJ2-3; clone_size: -; cdr3_length: 18; v_call: TRBV5-1; cdr3_aa: CASSFGLLAGGPTDTQYF; cdr3_nt: TGCGCCAGCAGCTTTGGGTTACTAGCGGGGGGACCTACAGATACGCAGTATTTT
d_call: -; j_call: TRBJ1-5; clone_size: -; cdr3_length: 15; v_call: TRBV4-1; cdr3_aa: CASRGTWADNQPQHF; cdr3_nt: TGCGCCAGCAGGGGGACATGGGCGGACAATCAGCCCCAGCATTTT
d_call: -; j_call: TRBJ1-5; clone_size: -; cdr3_length: 15; v_call: TRBV6-5; cdr3_aa: CASSYSNRGNQPQHF; cdr3_nt: TGTGCCAGCAGTTACTCGAACAGAGGCAATCAGCCCCAGCATTTT
d_call: -; j_call: TRBJ1-3; clone_size: once; cdr3_length: 16; v_call: TRBV28; cdr3_aa: CASSSPFKSSGNTIYF; cdr3_nt: TGTGCCAGCAGTTCTCCTTTCAAGAGCTCTGGAAACACCATATATTTT
d_call: -; j_call: TRBJ1-5; clone_size: -; cdr3_length: 17; v_call: TRBV19; cdr3_aa: CASSIDGALVGNQPQHF; cdr3_nt: TGTGCCAGTAGTATAGATGGGGCATTGGTGGGCAATCAGCCCCAGCATTTT
d_call: TRBD1; j_call: TRBJ2-7; clone_size: -; cdr3_length: 14; v_call: TRBV7-9; cdr3_aa: CASSSTGGLYEQYF; cdr3_nt: TGTGCCAGCAGCTCAACAGGGGGGTTGTACGAGCAGTACTTC
d_call: TRBD2; j_call: TRBJ2-5; clone_size: once; cdr3_length: 13; v_call: TRBV5-6; cdr3_aa: CASSWGGKETQYF; cdr3_nt: TGTGCCAGCAGCTGGGGGGGGAAGGAGACCCAGTACTTC
d_call: TRBD1; j_call: TRBJ1-2; clone_size: -; cdr3_length: 16; v_call: TRBV2; cdr3_aa: CASSESRGRLSYGYTF; cdr3_nt: TGTGCCAGCAGTGAATCTAGGGGGCGGTTGAGCTATGGCTACACCTTC
d_call: -; j_call: TRBJ2-7; clone_size: -; cdr3_length: 15; v_call: TRBV4-2; cdr3_aa: CASSQDQAPTYEQYF; cdr3_nt: TGTGCCAGCAGCCAAGATCAAGCGCCTACCTACGAGCAGTACTTC
d_call: -; j_call: TRBJ1-2; clone_size: once; cdr3_length: 14; v_call: TRBV2; cdr3_aa: CASRGDGGASGYTF; cdr3_nt: TGTGCCAGCAGAGGGGATGGGGGGGCAAGTGGCTACACCTTC
d_call: TRBD2; j_call: TRBJ2-4; clone_size: -; cdr3_length: 13; v_call: TRBV29-1; cdr3_aa: CSVVMRGRNIQYF; cdr3_nt: TGCAGCGTTGTAATGCGCGGGAGGAACATTCAGTACTTC
d_call: TRBD2; j_call: TRBJ2-3; clone_size: -; cdr3_length: 21; v_call: TRBV4-2; cdr3_aa: CASSQAGLAAFIGTHSDTQYF; cdr3_nt: TGTGCCAGCAGCCAAGCCGGACTAGCGGCCTTCATCGGTACACACTCAGATACGCAGTATTTT
d_call: -; j_call: TRBJ1-2; clone_size: -; cdr3_length: 15; v_call: TRBV28; cdr3_aa: CASSIPAAILYGYTF; cdr3_nt: TGTGCCAGCAGTATACCCGCGGCGATCCTTTATGGCTACACCTTC
d_call: TRBD1; j_call: TRBJ1-4; clone_size: -; cdr3_length: 15; v_call: TRBV7-9; cdr3_aa: CASSSGQGRNEKLFF; cdr3_nt: TGTGCCAGCAGCTCAGGACAGGGGCGTAATGAAAAACTGTTTTTT
d_call: TRBD1; j_call: TRBJ2-4; clone_size: once; cdr3_length: 18; v_call: TRBV5-1; cdr3_aa: CASSLGSQGVLPKNIQYF; cdr3_nt: TGCGCCAGCAGCTTGGGGTCCCAGGGGGTCCTACCCAAAAACATTCAGTACTTC
d_call: TRBD2; j_call: TRBJ2-3; clone_size: -; cdr3_length: 17; v_call: TRBV2; cdr3_aa: CASSARVGKRDTDTQYF; cdr3_nt: TGTGCCAGCAGTGCCAGGGTGGGGAAGCGGGACACAGATACGCAGTATTTT
d_call: -; j_call: TRBJ2-7; clone_size: -; cdr3_length: 14; v_call: TRBV5-6; cdr3_aa: CASSAYRVSYEQYF; cdr3_nt: TGTGCCAGCAGCGCCTACAGGGTATCCTACGAGCAGTACTTC
d_call: TRBD1; j_call: TRBJ1-2; clone_size: -; cdr3_length: 13; v_call: TRBV19; cdr3_aa: CASSGQGNYGYTF; cdr3_nt: TGTGCCAGTAGTGGACAGGGGAACTATGGCTACACCTTC
d_call: -; j_call: TRBJ2-3; clone_size: -; cdr3_length: 16; v_call: TRBV21-1; cdr3_aa: CASSNGRAGGRDTQYF; cdr3_nt: TGTGCCAGCAGCAACGGTAGGGCGGGGGGCAGGGATACGCAGTATTTT
d_call: -; j_call: TRBJ2-7; clone_size: -; cdr3_length: 14; v_call: TRBV6-6; cdr3_aa: CASSYSSVSYEQYF; cdr3_nt: TGTGCCAGCAGTTACTCGTCCGTCTCCTACGAGCAGTACTTC
d_call: TRBD2; j_call: TRBJ2-5; clone_size: -; cdr3_length: 16; v_call: TRBV4-1; cdr3_aa: CASSQMGSGRGETQYF; cdr3_nt: TGCGCCAGCAGCCAAATGGGTAGCGGGAGAGGGGAGACCCAGTACTTC
d_call: -; j_call: TRBJ2-1; clone_size: -; cdr3_length: 13; v_call: TRBV6-5; cdr3_aa: CASSYMTGNEQFF; cdr3_nt: TGTGCCAGCAGTTACATGACAGGCAATGAGCAGTTCTTC
d_call: -; j_call: TRBJ1-5; clone_size: -; cdr3_length: 15; v_call: TRBV28; cdr3_aa: CASSLGGNSGQPQHF; cdr3_nt: TGTGCCAGCAGTTTAGGGGGCAACTCAGGTCAGCCCCAGCATTTT
d_call: TRBD2; j_call: TRBJ2-1; clone_size: -; cdr3_length: 16; v_call: TRBV4-1; cdr3_aa: CASSLRTSGSYNEQFF; cdr3_nt: TGCGCCAGCAGCCTTCGGACTAGCGGGAGCTACAATGAGCAGTTCTTC
d_call: TRBD2; j_call: TRBJ2-1; clone_size: -; cdr3_length: 15; v_call: TRBV27; cdr3_aa: CASSFGLAGYNEQFF; cdr3_nt: TGTGCCAGCAGTTTTGGACTAGCGGGATACAATGAGCAGTTCTTC